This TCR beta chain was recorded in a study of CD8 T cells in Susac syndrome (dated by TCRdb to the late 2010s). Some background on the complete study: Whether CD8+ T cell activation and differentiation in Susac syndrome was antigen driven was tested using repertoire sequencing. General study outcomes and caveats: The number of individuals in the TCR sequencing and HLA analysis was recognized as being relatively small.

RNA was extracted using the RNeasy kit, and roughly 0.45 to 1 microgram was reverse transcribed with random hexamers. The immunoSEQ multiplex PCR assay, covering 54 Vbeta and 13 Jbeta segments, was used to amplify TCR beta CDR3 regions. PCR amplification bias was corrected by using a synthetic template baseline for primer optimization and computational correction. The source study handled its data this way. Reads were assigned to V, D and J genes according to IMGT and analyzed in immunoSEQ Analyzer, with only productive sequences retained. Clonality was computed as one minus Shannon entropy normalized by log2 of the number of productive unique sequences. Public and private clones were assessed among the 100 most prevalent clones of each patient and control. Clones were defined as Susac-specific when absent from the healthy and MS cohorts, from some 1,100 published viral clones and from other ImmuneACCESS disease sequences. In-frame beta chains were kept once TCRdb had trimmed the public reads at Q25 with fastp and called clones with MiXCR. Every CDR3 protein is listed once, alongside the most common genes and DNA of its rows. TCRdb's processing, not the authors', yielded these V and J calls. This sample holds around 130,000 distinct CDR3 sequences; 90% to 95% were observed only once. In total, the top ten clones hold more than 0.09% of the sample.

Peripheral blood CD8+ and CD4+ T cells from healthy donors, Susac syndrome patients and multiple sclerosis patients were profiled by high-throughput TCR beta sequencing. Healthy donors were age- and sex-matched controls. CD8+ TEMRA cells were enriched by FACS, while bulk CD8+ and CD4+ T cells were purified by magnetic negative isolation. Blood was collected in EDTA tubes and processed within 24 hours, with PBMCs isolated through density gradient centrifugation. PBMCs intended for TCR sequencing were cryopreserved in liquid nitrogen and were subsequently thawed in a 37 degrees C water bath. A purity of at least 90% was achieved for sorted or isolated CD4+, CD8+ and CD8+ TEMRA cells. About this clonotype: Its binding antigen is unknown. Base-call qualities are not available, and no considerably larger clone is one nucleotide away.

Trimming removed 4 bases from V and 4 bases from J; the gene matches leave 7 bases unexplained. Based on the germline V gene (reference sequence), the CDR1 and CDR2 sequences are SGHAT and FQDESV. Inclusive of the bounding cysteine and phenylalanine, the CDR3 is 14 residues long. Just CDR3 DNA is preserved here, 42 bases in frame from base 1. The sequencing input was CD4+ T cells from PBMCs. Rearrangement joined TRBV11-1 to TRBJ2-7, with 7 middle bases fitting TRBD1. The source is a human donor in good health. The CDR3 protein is CASSSPDRLYEQYF. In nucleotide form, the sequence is TGTGCCAGCAGCTCCCCGGACAGGCTTTACGAGCAGTACTTC.